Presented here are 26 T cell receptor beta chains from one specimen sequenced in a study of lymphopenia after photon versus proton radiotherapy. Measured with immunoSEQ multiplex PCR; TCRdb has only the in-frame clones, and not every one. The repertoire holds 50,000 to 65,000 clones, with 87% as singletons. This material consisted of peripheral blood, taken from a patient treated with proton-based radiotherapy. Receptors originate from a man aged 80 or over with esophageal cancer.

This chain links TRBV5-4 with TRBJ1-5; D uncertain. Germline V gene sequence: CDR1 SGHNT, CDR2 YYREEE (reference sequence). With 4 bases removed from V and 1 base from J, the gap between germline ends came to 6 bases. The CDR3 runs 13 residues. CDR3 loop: CASSADSNQPQHF. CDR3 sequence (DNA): TGTGCCAGCAGCGCGGACAGCAATCAGCCCCAGCATTTT.

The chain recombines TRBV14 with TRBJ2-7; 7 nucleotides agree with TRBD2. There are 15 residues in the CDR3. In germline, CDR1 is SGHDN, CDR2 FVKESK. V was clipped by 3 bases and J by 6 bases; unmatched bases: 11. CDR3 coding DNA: TGTGCCAGCAGCCATTGGGTCGCGGGAGTAGCCGAGCAGTACTTC. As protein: CASSHWVAGVAEQYF. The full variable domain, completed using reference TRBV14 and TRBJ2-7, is EAGVTQFPSHSVIEKGQTVTLRCDPISGHDNLYWYRRVMGKEIKFLLHFVKESKQDESGMPNNRFLAERTGGTYSTLKVQPAELEDSGVYFCASSHWVAGVAEQYFGPGTRLTVT.

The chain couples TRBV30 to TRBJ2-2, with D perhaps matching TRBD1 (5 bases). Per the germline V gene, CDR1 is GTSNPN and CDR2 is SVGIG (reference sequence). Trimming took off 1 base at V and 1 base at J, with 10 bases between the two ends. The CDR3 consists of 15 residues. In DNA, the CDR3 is TGTGCCTGGAGTGGGGGCTCGTTGAACACCGGGGAGCTGTTTTTT. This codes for CAWSGGSLNTGELFF.

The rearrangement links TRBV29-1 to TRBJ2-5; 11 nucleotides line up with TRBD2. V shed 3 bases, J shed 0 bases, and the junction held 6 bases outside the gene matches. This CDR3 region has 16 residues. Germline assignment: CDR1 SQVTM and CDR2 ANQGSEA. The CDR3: CSVEGTSGNYQETQYF. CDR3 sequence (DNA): TGCAGCGTTGAGGGGACTAGCGGTAATTACCAAGAGACCCAGTACTTC. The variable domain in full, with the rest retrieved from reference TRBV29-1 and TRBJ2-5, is SAVISQKPSRDICQRGTSLTIQCQVDSQVTMMFWYRQQPGQSLTLIATANQGSEATYESGFVIDKFPISRPNLTFSTLTVSNMSPEDSSIYLCSVEGTSGNYQETQYFGPGTRLLVL.

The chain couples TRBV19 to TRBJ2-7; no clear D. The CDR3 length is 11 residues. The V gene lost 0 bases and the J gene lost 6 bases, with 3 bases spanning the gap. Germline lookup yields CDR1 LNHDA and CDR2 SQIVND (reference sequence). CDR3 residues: CASSIDGEQYF. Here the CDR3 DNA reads TGTGCCAGTAGTATAGATGGCGAGCAGTACTTC.

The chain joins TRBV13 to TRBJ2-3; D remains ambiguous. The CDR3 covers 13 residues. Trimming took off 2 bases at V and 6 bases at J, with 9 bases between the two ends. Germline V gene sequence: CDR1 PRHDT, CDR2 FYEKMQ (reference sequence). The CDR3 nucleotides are TGTGCCAGCAGCTTAAGGCAGGAGGATACGCAGTATTTT. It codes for CASSLRQEDTQYF. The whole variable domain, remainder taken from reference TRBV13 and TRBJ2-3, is AAGVIQSPRHLIKEKRETATLKCYPIPRHDTVYWYQQGPGQDPQFLISFYEKMQSDKGSIPDRFSAQQFSDYHSELNMSSLELGDSALYFCASSLRQEDTQYFGPGTRLTVL.

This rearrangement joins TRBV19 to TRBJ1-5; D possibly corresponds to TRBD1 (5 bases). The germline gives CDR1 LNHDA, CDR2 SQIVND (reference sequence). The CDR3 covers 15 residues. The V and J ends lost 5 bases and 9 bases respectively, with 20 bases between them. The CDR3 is CASSPGTANQGPQHF. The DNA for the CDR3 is TGTGCCAGTAGTCCTGGGACCGCCAACCAAGGGCCCCAGCATTTT.

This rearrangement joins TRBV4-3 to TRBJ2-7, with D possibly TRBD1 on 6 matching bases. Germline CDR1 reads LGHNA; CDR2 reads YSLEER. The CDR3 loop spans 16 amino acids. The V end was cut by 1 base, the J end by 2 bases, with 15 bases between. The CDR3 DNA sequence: TGCGCCAGCAGCCAAGTGATCGGGAAGGGGGCCTACGAGCAGTACTTC. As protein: CASSQVIGKGAYEQYF.

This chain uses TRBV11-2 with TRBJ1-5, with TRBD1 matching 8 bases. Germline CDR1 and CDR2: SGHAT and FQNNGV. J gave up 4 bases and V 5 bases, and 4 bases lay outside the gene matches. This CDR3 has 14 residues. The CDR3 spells CASSRDRGNQPQHF. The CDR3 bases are TGTGCCAGCAGCCGAGACAGGGGTAATCAGCCCCAGCATTTT.

CDR3 in amino acids: CAISASGGPPGVQYF. Here the CDR3 DNA reads TGTGCCATCAGTGCTAGCGGGGGGCCCCCAGGGGTCCAGTACTTC. The chain carries TRBV10-3 and TRBJ2-5, with 11 bases lining up with TRBD2. The germline CDR1 and CDR2 sequences are ENHRY and SYGVKD. The trim removed 4 bases at V and 10 bases at J, leaving 11 bases unmatched. This CDR3 contains 15 residues.

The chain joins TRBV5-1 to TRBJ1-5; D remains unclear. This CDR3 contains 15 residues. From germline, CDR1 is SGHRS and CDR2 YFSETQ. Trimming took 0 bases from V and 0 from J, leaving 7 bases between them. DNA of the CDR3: TGCGCCAGCAGCTTGGGAGATTATAGCAATCAGCCCCAGCATTTT. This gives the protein CASSLGDYSNQPQHF.

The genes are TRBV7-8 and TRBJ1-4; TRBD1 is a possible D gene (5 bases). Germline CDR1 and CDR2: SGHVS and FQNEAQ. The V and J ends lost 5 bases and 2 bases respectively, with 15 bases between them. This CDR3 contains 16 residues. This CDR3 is CASSPFGGKTNEKLFF. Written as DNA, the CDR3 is TGTGCCAGCAGCCCCTTTGGGGGTAAGACTAATGAAAAACTGTTTTTT.

The CDR3 DNA follows: TGTGCCAGCGGGACGACCTTTCGGACTGAAGCTTTCTTT. Translated, it gives CASGTTFRTEAFF. The V call is TRBV25-1, the J call TRBJ1-1; tentatively, D is TRBD1 (5 bases). CDR1 is MGHDK, CDR2 SYGVNS, per germline. This CDR3 spans 13 amino acids. The ends were cut back, 8 bases at V and 5 bases at J, with 15 bases in the middle.

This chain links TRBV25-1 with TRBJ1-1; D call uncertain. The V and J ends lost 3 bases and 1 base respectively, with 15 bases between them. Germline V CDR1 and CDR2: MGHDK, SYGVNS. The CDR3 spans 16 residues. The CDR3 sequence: CASSEGAVPRNTEAFF. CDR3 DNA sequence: TGTGCCAGCAGTGAGGGAGCGGTGCCTCGGAACACTGAAGCTTTCTTT.

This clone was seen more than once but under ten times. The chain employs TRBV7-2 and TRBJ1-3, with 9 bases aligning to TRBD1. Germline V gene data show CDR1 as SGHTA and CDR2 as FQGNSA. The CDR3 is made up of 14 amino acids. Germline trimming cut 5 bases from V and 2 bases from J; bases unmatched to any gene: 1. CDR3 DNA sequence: TGTGCCAGCAGCAGGGACAGGGCTGGAAACACCATATATTTT. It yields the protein CASSRDRAGNTIYF.

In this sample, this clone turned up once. The CDR3 spells CASSLATTGSGNTIYF. The CDR3 region has the DNA TGCGCCAGCAGCCTCGCCACGACAGGGTCTGGAAACACCATATATTTT. The chain carries TRBV5-1 and TRBJ1-3; 7 bases fit TRBD1. Germline CDR1 SGHRS, CDR2 YFSETQ. The CDR3 has 16 amino acids. Trimming took 4 bases from V and 1 from J; bases not matched to a gene: 8.

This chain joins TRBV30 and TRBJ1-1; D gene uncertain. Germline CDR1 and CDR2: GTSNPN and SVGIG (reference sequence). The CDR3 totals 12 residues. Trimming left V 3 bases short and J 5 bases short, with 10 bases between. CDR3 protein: CAWRPGETEAFF. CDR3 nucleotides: TGTGCCTGGAGACCCGGGGAGACTGAAGCTTTCTTT.

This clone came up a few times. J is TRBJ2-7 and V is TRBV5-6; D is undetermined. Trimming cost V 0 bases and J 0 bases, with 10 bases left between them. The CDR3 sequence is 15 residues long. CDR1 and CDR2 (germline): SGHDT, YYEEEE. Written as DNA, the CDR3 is TGTGCCAGCAGCTTGGGACGAGATAACTCCTACGAGCAGTACTTC. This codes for CASSLGRDNSYEQYF.

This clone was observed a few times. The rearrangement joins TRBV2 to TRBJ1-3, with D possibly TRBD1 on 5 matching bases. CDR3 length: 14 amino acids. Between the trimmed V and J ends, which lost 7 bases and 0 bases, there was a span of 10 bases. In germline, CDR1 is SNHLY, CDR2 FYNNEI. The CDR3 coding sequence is TGTGCCAGCACCCGACAGATCTCTGGAAACACCATATATTTT. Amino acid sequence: CASTRQISGNTIYF.

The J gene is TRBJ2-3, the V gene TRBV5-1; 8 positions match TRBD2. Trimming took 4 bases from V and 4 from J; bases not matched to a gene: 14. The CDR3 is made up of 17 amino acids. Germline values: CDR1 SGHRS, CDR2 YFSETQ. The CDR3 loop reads CASSQAPSGGIADTQYF. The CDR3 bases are TGCGCCAGCAGCCAAGCACCCAGCGGGGGTATCGCAGATACGCAGTATTTT.

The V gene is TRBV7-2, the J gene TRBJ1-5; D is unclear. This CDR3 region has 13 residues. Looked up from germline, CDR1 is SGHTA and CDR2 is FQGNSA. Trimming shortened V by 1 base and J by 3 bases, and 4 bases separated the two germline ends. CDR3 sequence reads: CASSLEPNQPQHF. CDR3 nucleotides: TGTGCCAGCAGCTTAGAACCCAATCAGCCCCAGCATTTT.

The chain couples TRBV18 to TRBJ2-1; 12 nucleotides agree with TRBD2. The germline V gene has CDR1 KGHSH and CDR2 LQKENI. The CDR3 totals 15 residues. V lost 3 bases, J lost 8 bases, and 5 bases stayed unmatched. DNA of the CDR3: TGTGCCAGCTCACCCCCTAGCGGGGGGGGCGATGAGCAGTTCTTC. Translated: CASSPPSGGGDEQFF.

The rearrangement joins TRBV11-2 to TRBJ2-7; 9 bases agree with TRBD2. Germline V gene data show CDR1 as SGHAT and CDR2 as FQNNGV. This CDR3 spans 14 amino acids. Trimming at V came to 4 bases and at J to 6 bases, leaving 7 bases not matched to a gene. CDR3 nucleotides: TGTGCCAGCAGCTCGGGACTAGCATTCCTCGAGCAGTACTTC. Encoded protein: CASSSGLAFLEQYF. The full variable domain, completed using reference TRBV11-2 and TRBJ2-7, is EAGVAQSPRYKIIEKRQSVAFWCNPISGHATLYWYQQILGQGPKLLIQFQNNGVVDDSQLPKDRFSAERLKGVDSTLKIQPAKLEDSAVYLCASSSGLAFLEQYFGPGTRLTVT.

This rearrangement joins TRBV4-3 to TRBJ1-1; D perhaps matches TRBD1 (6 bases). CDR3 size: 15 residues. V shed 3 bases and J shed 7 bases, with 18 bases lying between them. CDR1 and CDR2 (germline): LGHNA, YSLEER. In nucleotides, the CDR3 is TGCGCCAGCAGCCACGATCCAGGGGATTCGGGTGAAGCTTTCTTT. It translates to CASSHDPGDSGEAFF.

The chain's CDR3 is CASSSFSRQGDYGYTF. In DNA form, the CDR3 reads TGTGCCAGCAGCTCGTTCTCGAGACAGGGAGACTATGGCTACACCTTC. The chain joins TRBV5-4 to TRBJ1-2; 7 bases are shared with TRBD1. V gave up 3 bases and J gave up 3 bases; unmatched junction bases: 11. Germline V gene data show CDR1 as SGHNT and CDR2 as YYREEE (reference sequence). CDR3 size: 16 residues.

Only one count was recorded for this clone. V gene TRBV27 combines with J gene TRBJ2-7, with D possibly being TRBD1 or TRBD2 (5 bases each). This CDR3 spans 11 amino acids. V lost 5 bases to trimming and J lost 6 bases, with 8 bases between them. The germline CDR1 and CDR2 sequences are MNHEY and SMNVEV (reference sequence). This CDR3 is CASSPGLEQYF. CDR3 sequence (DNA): TGTGCCAGCAGTCCGGGGCTCGAGCAGTACTTC.